Shown below are 26 T cell receptor beta chains from a single sample sequenced in a study of cytomegalovirus exposure and HLA in healthy donors. Amplification used 60 Vbeta primers and 13 Jbeta primers. TCRdb's table, derived via immunoSEQ multiplex PCR, lists solely in-frame clones and lacks some. The sample carries around 100,000 clones, 79% recorded once. Specimen: PBMCs. The receptors shown here come from a woman in her forties in good health and CMV-seronegative.

This chain joins TRBV4-3 and TRBJ2-7, with D perhaps TRBD2 (6 bases). CDR3 length equals 14 residues. Deletions cut 1 base from V and 5 bases from J, with 12 bases between. The germline V gene has CDR1 LGHNA and CDR2 YSLEER. The CDR3: CASSQGRERDEQYF. The CDR3 DNA reads as TGCGCCAGCAGCCAAGGCCGGGAGCGCGACGAGCAGTACTTC.

The chain carries TRBV6-9 and TRBJ2-7; D may be TRBD1 (5 bases). V gave up 11 bases and J gave up 6 bases, with 11 bases separating them. The germline V gene has CDR1 MNHGY and CDR2 SVAAGI. The CDR3 extends over 10 amino acids. CDR3 residues: CAGAGGEQYF. In DNA form, the CDR3 reads TGTGCCGGGGCAGGCGGCGAGCAGTACTTC.

The chain employs TRBV28 and TRBJ2-5, with 11 positions matching TRBD2. The DNA end lines up better with TRBJ2-7; the J call may be wrong. CDR1 is MDHEN and CDR2 is SYDVKM in the germline V gene. The CDR3 sequence is 14 residues long. CDR3 nucleotide sequence: TGTGCCAGCAGGACAACTAGCGGGGGCTACGAGCAGTACTTC. Protein sequence: CASRTTSGGYEQYF.

The chain employs TRBV9 and TRBJ2-2; maybe TRBD2 (7 bases). The CDR3 has 16 amino acids. Germline V gene lookup returns CDR1 SGDLS and CDR2 YYNGEE. Trimming pared 2 bases from V and 2 bases from J, leaving 13 bases between. The CDR3 here is CASSVMTGGNTGELFF. DNA of the CDR3: TGTGCCAGCAGCGTCATGACGGGGGGCAACACCGGGGAGCTGTTTTTT. Full variable domain (missing parts from reference TRBV9 and TRBJ2-2): DSGVTQTPKHLITATGQRVTLRCSPRSGDLSVYWYQQSLDQGLQFLIQYYNGEERAKGNILERFSAQQFPDLHSELNLSSLELGDSALYFCASSVMTGGNTGELFFGEGSRLTVL.

This chain connects TRBV15 to TRBJ1-2; TRBD1 aligns across 8 bases. The germline CDR1 and CDR2 sequences are LNHNV and YYDKDF (reference sequence). V shed 5 bases and J 0 bases; nucleotides not matched to a gene: 11. This CDR3 has 17 residues. CDR3 bases: TGTGCCACCAGCGGGAACAGGGGGGGAACCCCTAACTATGGCTACACCTTC. It codes for CATSGNRGGTPNYGYTF.

This clone appeared a single time. The J gene is TRBJ1-5, the V gene TRBV9, with 8 positions matching TRBD1. Germline lookup yields CDR1 SGDLS and CDR2 YYNGEE. V shed 0 bases and J 4 bases; nucleotides not matched to a gene: 3. This CDR3 contains 15 residues. Here the CDR3 reads CASSVGTGTNQPQHF. The CDR3 DNA reads as TGTGCCAGCAGCGTAGGGACAGGGACAAATCAGCCCCAGCATTTT.

The J gene is TRBJ2-5, the V gene TRBV5-1, with 8 bases lining up with TRBD1. Per germline, CDR1 SGHRS and CDR2 YFSETQ. V lost 4 bases and J lost 6; bases outside the gene matches: 11. CDR3 length: 15 amino acids. The CDR3, as DNA: TGCGCCAGCAGCCCTGACGGGCAGGGGGCACAGACCCAGTACTTC. Encoded protein: CASSPDGQGAQTQYF.

The V and J genes are TRBV14 and TRBJ1-2; tentatively, D is TRBD1 (6 bases). Germline V gene data show CDR1 as SGHDN and CDR2 as FVKESK. V was cut by 4 bases and J by 7 bases, with 13 bases left in between. The CDR3 extends over 13 amino acids. CDR3 sequence: CASSLIGQSGYTF. The CDR3 region has the DNA TGTGCCAGCAGCCTCATTGGACAGAGTGGCTACACCTTC. The full variable domain, with the rest looked up from reference TRBV14 and TRBJ1-2, is EAGVTQFPSHSVIEKGQTVTLRCDPISGHDNLYWYRRVMGKEIKFLLHFVKESKQDESGMPNNRFLAERTGGTYSTLKVQPAELEDSGVYFCASSLIGQSGYTFGSGTRLTVV.

This clone was counted between two and nine times. This chain links TRBV30 with TRBJ2-2; D is unclear. V lost 0 bases and J 3 bases, leaving 8 bases between the germline ends. Germline values: CDR1 GTSNPN, CDR2 SVGIG (reference sequence). CDR3 length equals 14 residues. CDR3 protein: CAWSVTRYTGELFF. The CDR3 DNA reads as TGTGCCTGGAGTGTAACCCGGTACACCGGGGAGCTGTTTTTT.

The chain is built from TRBV27 and TRBJ2-7, with D tentatively TRBD1 (5 bases). V lost 3 bases to trimming and J lost 2 bases, with 17 bases between them. The CDR3 is made up of 16 amino acids. Per the germline V gene, CDR1 is MNHEY and CDR2 is SMNVEV (reference sequence). The CDR3 spells CASSFQVSGRAYEQYF. The DNA for the CDR3 is TGTGCCAGCAGTTTTCAAGTTTCAGGCAGGGCCTACGAGCAGTACTTC.

The rearrangement uses TRBV1 and TRBJ2-4; the table gives TRBD2 as D, unverified against the DNA. TRBV1 is designated a pseudogene. This CDR3 has 17 residues. CDR3 coding DNA: TGCACCAGCAGCCGGGACTTGAGGGAGATAGCCAAAAACATTCAGTACTTC. Residues: CTSSRDLREIAKNIQYF.

V usage is TRBV29-1 and J usage is TRBJ2-1; perhaps TRBD2 as D (5 bases). Germline CDR1 and CDR2: SQVTM and ANQGSEA. Between the trimmed V and J ends, which lost 6 bases and 6 bases, there was a span of 15 bases. CDR3 length: 13 residues. CDR3 DNA: TGCAGCGTCCTAGGAGGAGGTTTCAATGAGCAGTTCTTC. This codes for CSVLGGGFNEQFF.

The chain employs TRBV7-2 and TRBJ1-5, with TRBD1 identical over 8 bases. The CDR3 is 16 amino acids. Germline trimming cut 2 bases from V and 5 bases from J; bases unmatched to any gene: 8. CDR1 and CDR2 from the germline V gene are SGHTA and FQGNSA. CDR3 sequence: CASSLLGQVGDQPQHF. Here the CDR3 DNA reads TGTGCCAGCAGCTTACTGGGACAGGTCGGGGATCAGCCCCAGCATTTT.

By share, this clone counts as medium-sized. The chain recombines TRBV19 with TRBJ1-1, with D possibly being TRBD1 (6 bases). V was shortened by 3 bases and J by 6 bases, with 14 bases between the two germline ends. Germline assignment: CDR1 LNHDA and CDR2 SQIVND (reference sequence). The CDR3 consists of 14 residues. The CDR3 nucleotides are TGTGCCAGTAGTATTTACGACAGGTCGCCTGAAGCTTTCTTT. This translates into CASSIYDRSPEAFF.

This clone has a handful of counts. The rearrangement joins TRBV28 to TRBJ2-7, with TRBD1 matching over 10 bases. The CDR3 runs to 15 residues. Germline V gene lookup returns CDR1 MDHEN and CDR2 SYDVKM. The J segment lost 3 bases and the V segment lost 3 bases, leaving 5 bases of the junction unmatched. The CDR3 sequence is CASSLAGTGVYEQYF. Here the CDR3 DNA reads TGTGCCAGCAGTTTGGCCGGGACAGGGGTCTACGAGCAGTACTTC. The full variable domain, in which reference TRBV28 and TRBJ2-7 provide the parts outside the CDR3, is DVKVTQSSRYLVKRTGEKVFLECVQDMDHENMFWYRQDPGLGLRLIYFSYDVKMKEKGDIPEGYSVSREKKERFSLILESASTNQTSMYLCASSLAGTGVYEQYFGPGTRLTVT.

The chain uses TRBV11-2 and TRBJ1-6; D not resolved. This CDR3 region has 17 residues. Looked up from germline, CDR1 is SGHAT and CDR2 is FQNNGV. Trimming stripped 7 bases from V and 0 bases from J, with 16 bases between. Here the CDR3 reads CASKRRGITSYNSPLHF. DNA of the CDR3: TGTGCCAGCAAGCGACGGGGAATAACCTCCTATAATTCACCCCTCCACTTT.

This rearrangement joins TRBV19 to TRBJ2-3; 7 bases map to TRBD2. Unmatched junction bases numbered 5, after V lost 8 bases and J lost 0 bases. Germline loops: CDR1 LNHDA, CDR2 SQIVND (reference sequence). The CDR3 runs to 14 residues. The CDR3 sequence is CASSAGVSTDTQYF. The CDR3 nucleotides are TGTGCCAGTTCTGCGGGGGTCAGCACAGATACGCAGTATTTT.

This clone has only one observation. The chain uses TRBV4-3 and TRBJ2-1; the D gene is possibly TRBD2 (5 bases). Germline V gene lookup returns CDR1 LGHNA and CDR2 YSLEER. The CDR3 is made up of 13 amino acids. Trimming pared 4 bases from V and 5 bases from J, leaving 9 bases between. CDR3 bases: TGCGCCAGCAGCCGCGGGCCGAACAATGAGCAGTTCTTC. Its protein product is CASSRGPNNEQFF.

This clone was counted once. The chain carries TRBV2 and TRBJ1-4, with D maybe TRBD1 (5 bases). CDR1 and CDR2 from the germline V gene are SNHLY and FYNNEI. The CDR3 contains 13 residues. The V gene lost 4 bases and the J gene lost 3 bases, with 6 bases spanning the gap. CDR3 in amino acids: CASSVGPNEKLFF. In DNA, the CDR3 is TGTGCCAGCAGTGTGGGGCCTAATGAAAAACTGTTTTTT. Filled out from reference TRBV2 and TRBJ1-4, the complete variable domain reads EPEVTQTPSHQVTQMGQEVILRCVPISNHLYFYWYRQILGQKVEFLVSFYNNEISEKSEIFDDQFSVERPDGSNFTLKIRSTKLEDSAMYFCASSVGPNEKLFFGSGTQLSVL.

V is TRBV6-1 and J is TRBJ1-5; possible D gene TRBD1, 6 bases. The CDR3 has 17 residues. Germline CDR1 and CDR2: MNHNS and SASEGT. With 4 bases removed from V and 0 bases from J, the gap between germline ends came to 16 bases. The CDR3 region is CASSATRDTYSNQPQHF. The CDR3 bases are TGTGCCAGCAGTGCAACCCGGGACACCTATAGCAATCAGCCCCAGCATTTT.

The chain combines TRBV7-2 with TRBJ1-1; no firm D call. This CDR3 contains 14 residues. The V end was cut by 4 bases, the J end by 2 bases, with 11 bases between. Germline CDR1 SGHTA, CDR2 FQGNSA. CDR3 in DNA: TGTGCCAGCAGCTACCATCAAACTAACACTGAAGCTTTCTTT. Its translation: CASSYHQTNTEAFF. The full variable domain, rest sourced from reference TRBV7-2 and TRBJ1-1, is GAGVSQSPSNKVTEKGKDVELRCDPISGHTALYWYRQSLGQGLEFLIYFQGNSAPDKSGLPSDRFSAERTGGSVSTLTIQRTQQEDSAVYLCASSYHQTNTEAFFGQGTRLTVV.

This chain uses TRBV4-3 with TRBJ2-1; 9 nucleotides match TRBD2. With V trimmed by 7 bases and J by 3 bases, 22 bases remained unmatched. CDR3 size: 20 residues. CDR1 is LGHNA, CDR2 YSLEER, per germline. The CDR3 is CASTTSSRAGGKDGYNEQFF. For the CDR3, the DNA is TGCGCCAGCACCACAAGCTCTAGGGCGGGAGGGAAGGACGGCTACAATGAGCAGTTCTTC.

This chain uses TRBV25-1 with TRBJ2-3; maybe TRBD2 (7 bases). The germline V gene encodes CDR1 MGHDK and CDR2 SYGVNS. V shed 2 bases and J shed 6 bases, with 15 bases lying between them. The CDR3 length is 15 residues. This CDR3 is CASSEVGGPRDTQYF. The CDR3 DNA reads as TGTGCCAGCAGTGAAGTCGGGGGGCCAAGGGATACGCAGTATTTT.

This clone came up a few times. CDR3 bases: TGTGCCAGCACTCCCCGCGGGGCGGAGACTAATGAAAAACTGTTTTTT. It translates to CASTPRGAETNEKLFF. V usage is TRBV2 and J usage is TRBJ1-4; D may be TRBD1 (5 bases). The CDR3 contains 16 residues. Germline V gene lookup returns CDR1 SNHLY and CDR2 FYNNEI. Trimming shortened V by 7 bases and J by 2 bases, and 17 bases separated the two germline ends. Looking up the rest from reference TRBV2 and TRBJ1-4 gives the full variable domain: EPEVTQTPSHQVTQMGQEVILRCVPISNHLYFYWYRQILGQKVEFLVSFYNNEISEKSEIFDDQFSVERPDGSNFTLKIRSTKLEDSAMYFCASTPRGAETNEKLFFGSGTQLSVL.

The rearrangement links TRBV5-4 to TRBJ1-2; 11 bases are a match to TRBD1. The CDR3 loop spans 14 amino acids. V was pared by 4 bases and J by 7 bases, with 6 bases of the junction left unmatched. Per germline, CDR1 SGHNT and CDR2 YYREEE (reference sequence). This CDR3 reads CASSRGQGDSGYTF. The CDR3 coding sequence is TGTGCCAGCAGCCGGGGACAGGGGGACAGTGGCTACACCTTC.

This clone was counted only a few times. The gene calls are TRBV7-2 and TRBJ1-3, with a tentative D call TRBD1 (5 bases). The V end lost 3 bases, the J end lost 0 bases, and 12 bases lay between the germline ends. The CDR3 loop spans 16 amino acids. CDR1 SGHTA and CDR2 FQGNSA come from the germline V gene. The CDR3 coding sequence is TGTGCCAGCAGCTTGGGGCCGGGAGCCTCTGGAAACACCATATATTTT. This sequence encodes CASSLGPGASGNTIYF.